This T cell receptor beta chain was sequenced for a study of response to subunit inactivated influenza vaccine. Study observations and caveats: With each seasonal influenza vaccination, the authors suggested, few new T cells are recruited.

This clonotype was detected ten times or more. Its target is unknown. TCRdb fed the RT-PCR reads into MiXCR, producing one record per CDR3 protein. The sample lists hundreds of thousands of distinct CDR3 sequences; about 15% were seen once. Trimming removed 0 bases from V and 5 bases from J, with 14 bases in between. CDR3 length equals 14 residues. Germline loops: CDR1 DFQATT, CDR2 SNEGSKA (reference sequence). The chain recombines TRBV20-1 with TRBJ2-7, with D perhaps given as TRBD1 or TRBD2 (5 bases each). The receptor was isolated from a man aged 50 to 59 who received an inactivated influenza vaccine. Sample: PBMCs from blood, taken approximately 15 days before vaccination. The CDR3 coding sequence is TGCAGTGCTAGAGATCCGTGGGGGTTGAACGAGCAGTACTTC. Translated, it gives CSARDPWGLNEQYF.